This T cell receptor beta chain was retrieved from a study of OX40 agonist ivuxolimab in advanced cancers. Study-level background: Ivuxolimab was an agonistic, fully human IgG2 monoclonal antibody directed against OX40 (CD134), a costimulatory receptor. Intravenous ivuxolimab was administered to patients every 2 weeks at six dose levels: 0.01, 0.1, 0.3, 1.5, 3 and 10 mg/kg. Among the 52 dose-escalation patients, approximately 20 had hepatocellular carcinoma, about 15 melanoma, 9 renal cell carcinoma and 9 head and neck cancer. A male proportion of 70% to 90% and a mean age of 60 years, ranging from roughly 23 to 85, were recorded for the dose-escalation cohort. Prior anti-PD-1, anti-PD-L1 or anti-CTLA-4 therapy was permitted, and approximately 41% of dose-escalation patients had received checkpoint inhibitors. Partial responses occurred in three dose-escalation patients, of whom one had hepatocellular carcinoma and two had cutaneous melanoma. Peripheral TCRbeta sequencing was intended to test whether TCR sequence diversity was altered and clonal T-cell expansion was caused by ivuxolimab. The paper describes the monotherapy dose-escalation part (N ≈ 52 patients) of the phase I trial of ivuxolimab. Broader findings and caveats from the paper: The antigen specificity of the peripheral T cells that underwent clonal expansion was not determined. Partial responders in the 0.1-3.0 mg/kg groups had among the lowest normalized peripheral clonal expansion, especially among CD8+ T cells. At doses of 0.1 to 3.0 mg/kg, clonal expansion of both CD4+ and CD8+ blood T cells was observed from baseline to week 6. On average, CD8+ T cells showed more expanded clones than CD4+ T cells after ivuxolimab. Low levels of normalized T-cell clonal expansion were also shown by some nonresponding patients.

Counted from cysteine to phenylalanine, this CDR3 has 14 amino acids. The entry retains the CDR3 DNA only, 42 bases that are in frame from base 1. CDR1 and CDR2 were assigned from the germline V gene (reference sequence) as MNHNY and SVGAGI. The junction carries 7 bases between V and J, which are trimmed by 7 bases and 0 bases respectively. Patients with a history of autoimmune disease or receiving systemic immunosuppression were excluded from the trial. Peripheral blood for TCR sequencing was collected from all dose cohorts at baseline, on cycle 4 day 1, and on cycle 7 day 1. The samples were taken from a phase I, first-in-human, multicenter, open-label dose-escalation trial of ivuxolimab. Adults with locally advanced or metastatic melanoma, renal cell, hepatocellular, or head and neck squamous cell carcinoma were enrolled in the trial. Before TCR sequencing, CD4+ T cells and CD8+ T cells were sorted from peripheral blood as separate populations.

Turning to this clone: Its antigen is currently not known. The sample holds no much larger clone one base away, and base qualities are not on file.

Genomic DNA was isolated from the sorted cells so that the TCRbeta CDR3 region could be sequenced. The immunoSEQ Assay was used to sequence the TCRbeta CDR3 regions. The table was pulled from immuneACCESS by TCRdb, which kept in-frame rearrangements only. Such tables lose some clones; where checked, under half of the loss comes from unresolved V genes, and the rest has no known cause. In all, the sample holds about 34,000 clones, and more than 60% of those were seen once. Roughly 9.8% of the sample rests with the top ten. This clonotype originated in an adult with an advanced solid tumor such as melanoma, head and neck, liver or kidney cancer. The sample consisted of CD4+ or CD8+ T cells sorted from blood, taken in a trial of the OX40 agonist ivuxolimab. Rearrangement joined TRBV6-6 to TRBJ2-6; the D gene is not confidently resolved. The DNA sequence is given as TGTGCCAGCACCTGGGGCTCTGGGGCCAACGTCCTGACTTTC. Its product reads: CASTWGSGANVLTF.